This T cell receptor beta chain was obtained from a study of cytomegalovirus exposure and HLA in healthy donors. The assay was immunoSEQ multiplex PCR, and TCRdb's table has in-frame clones only and misses some. Of 110,000 or so clones listed, around 87% are singletons. CDR3 length: 13 amino acids. Per the germline V gene, CDR1 is MDHEN and CDR2 is SYDVKM. V was trimmed by 6 bases and J by 3 bases, leaving 11 bases between them. Study-wide findings and caveats: In vitro data verified a few CMV-associated chains as specific for CMV antigens. Usually a TCR sequence was rare, but some public TCRs were found in many donors. According to a subsequent analysis, TCR clusters identified in the first cohort showed a tendency to co-occur across the approximately 120 validation repertoires.

This clone showed up just once. Its specificity is not known. This TCR came from a woman under 30 in good health and CMV-seropositive. The V and J genes are TRBV28 and TRBJ1-1; D uncertain. Input material: PBMCs. CDR3 nucleotide sequence: TGTGCCAGCAGAGAGGCCCTGGACACTGAAGCTTTCTTT. Protein sequence: CASREALDTEAFF. The full variable domain, rest sourced from reference TRBV28 and TRBJ1-1, is DVKVTQSSRYLVKRTGEKVFLECVQDMDHENMFWYRQDPGLGLRLIYFSYDVKMKEKGDIPEGYSVSREKKERFSLILESASTNQTSMYLCASREALDTEAFFGQGTRLTVV.